Each of the 16 T cell receptor beta chains below was sequenced from the same sample in a study of CD8 T cells in ankylosing spondylitis. TCRdb itself ran the 5' RACE reads through MiXCR, one entry per CDR3 protein. The data hold some 120,000 distinct CDR3 sequences, with around 7% observed a single time. The sequenced material came from blood, either unsorted or a sorted T cell fraction (not recorded which). The receptors derive from a male donor with ankylosing spondylitis or in good health (not recorded which).

This clonotype was counted ten times or more. This chain uses TRBV18 with TRBJ1-2; D is uncertain. Germline V gene sequence: CDR1 KGHSH, CDR2 LQKENI. V was cut by 2 bases and J by 7 bases, with 11 bases left in between. This CDR3 has 13 amino acids. Here the CDR3 reads CASSPGRLSGYTF. CDR3 nucleotides: TGTGCCAGCTCACCAGGCAGGCTAAGTGGCTACACCTTC.

This clonotype was recorded many times. V gene TRBV5-1 combines with J gene TRBJ2-7; D is possibly TRBD1 (6 bases). The germline CDR1 and CDR2 sequences are SGHRS and YFSETQ. CDR3 length equals 15 residues. Trimming pared 0 bases from V and 1 base from J, leaving 11 bases between. The CDR3 bases are TGCGCCAGCAGCTTGGCCGGGACATCTTCCTACGAGCAGTACTTC. This translates into CASSLAGTSSYEQYF.

About this clonotype itself: With a much larger clone just one base away, this may be a read error. The CDR3 loop reads CASSLRQGANYGCTF. The CDR3 DNA reads TGTGCCAGCAGTTTGCGACAGGGCGCCAACTATGGCTGCACCTTC. The chain has TRBV12-3 or TRBV12-4 and TRBJ1-2, with 7 bases fitting TRBD1. This CDR3 region has 15 residues.

CDR3 DNA: TGTGCCAGCAGCCAGCAACCGGGATCCTACGAGCAGTACTTC. Translation gives CASSQQPGSYEQYF. J is TRBJ2-7 and V is TRBV5-4; a possible D gene is TRBD2 (5 bases). The V and J ends lost 4 bases and 1 base respectively, with 12 bases between them. Germline V lookup: CDR1 SGHNT, CDR2 YYREEE (reference sequence). The CDR3 consists of 14 residues.

The sample holds a few counts of this clonotype. The chain couples TRBV20-1 to TRBJ2-7; TRBD2 matches 10 bases. The CDR3 covers 16 residues. The V segment lost 5 bases and the J segment 2 bases; nucleotides outside the gene matches: 12. The germline gives CDR1 DFQATT, CDR2 SNEGSKA (reference sequence). CDR3 residues: CSAYNPSGRGTYEQYF. CDR3 coding DNA: TGCAGTGCTTACAACCCTAGCGGGAGAGGCACCTACGAGCAGTACTTC.

The sample holds many counts of this clonotype. The V gene is TRBV7-2, the J gene TRBJ2-3; no definite D call. The CDR3 contains 12 residues. V was trimmed by 2 bases and J by 8 bases, leaving 8 bases between them. CDR1 and CDR2 from the germline V gene are SGHTA and FQGNSA. The CDR3 DNA follows: TGTGCCAGCAGCTTACAGGTGTCTACGCAGTATTTT. Encoded protein: CASSLQVSTQYF.

This clonotype was seen at least ten times. This chain uses TRBV20-1 with TRBJ1-1, with D uncertain. V lost 1 base and J 3 bases, leaving 9 bases between the germline ends. Germline-derived CDR1 and CDR2 are DFQATT and SNEGSKA (reference sequence). The CDR3 runs 13 residues. DNA of the CDR3: TGCAGTGCTAGAGTTCACGGGGACACTGAAGCTTTCTTT. Amino acid sequence: CSARVHGDTEAFF.

This clonotype was seen repeatedly, ten times or more. The genes are TRBV5-1 and TRBJ2-7, with TRBD2 matching 11 bases. This CDR3 is built from 15 residues. Germline assignment: CDR1 SGHRS and CDR2 YFSETQ. The ends lost 4 bases at V and 3 bases at J; junction bases unmatched: 6. The CDR3 coding sequence is TGCGCCAGCAGCCCCCTAGGGACTAGCGGCTACGAGCAGTACTTC. It translates to CASSPLGTSGYEQYF.

This clonotype was detected ten times or more. The chain joins TRBV5-1 to TRBJ2-2; the D gene is possibly TRBD2 (5 bases). Germline CDR1 reads SGHRS; CDR2 reads YFSETQ. The CDR3 has 16 amino acids. V lost 1 base and J 4 bases, leaving 14 bases between the germline ends. The CDR3 spells CASSLSSRGGTGELFF. CDR3 bases: TGCGCCAGCAGCTTGTCTAGCAGAGGTGGCACCGGGGAGCTGTTTTTT.

The sample holds many counts of this clonotype. CDR3 amino acids: CASSLYSPTDIQYF. The CDR3 DNA sequence: TGCGCCAGCAGCTTGTACAGTCCCACAGACATTCAGTACTTC. The chain is built from TRBV5-1 and TRBJ2-4, with no clear D. The V end was cut by 1 base, the J end by 8 bases, with 13 bases between. The CDR3 has 14 residues. Germline lookup yields CDR1 SGHRS and CDR2 YFSETQ.

This clonotype was found many times. V gene TRBV20-1 combines with J gene TRBJ1-4; 8 bases fit TRBD1. Germline V gives CDR1 DFQATT, CDR2 SNEGSKA (reference sequence). CDR3 length: 15 residues. With 1 base clipped from V and 8 bases from J, the junction kept 9 bases outside the gene matches. The CDR3 bases are TGCAGTGCTAGAGTGGCGAGGACAGGGAACGAAAAACTGTTTTTT. Translating gives CSARVARTGNEKLFF.

This clonotype showed up many times. The chain employs TRBV20-1 and TRBJ2-7; D possibly uses TRBD1 or TRBD2 (5 bases each). Germline-derived CDR1 and CDR2 are DFQATT and SNEGSKA (reference sequence). Trimming left V 2 bases short and J 2 bases short, with 16 bases between. The CDR3 extends over 15 amino acids. The CDR3 region has the DNA TGCAGTGCTAGACCTCCCGGGACCGTTACCTACGAGCAGTACTTC. As protein: CSARPPGTVTYEQYF.

In this sample, this clonotype turned up many times. V is TRBV25-1 and J is TRBJ1-6, with D perhaps matching TRBD1 (6 bases). The germline gives CDR1 MGHDK, CDR2 SYGVNS. The CDR3 is 15 amino acids. V lost 8 bases, J lost 8 bases, and 19 bases lay in between. CDR3 nucleotide sequence: TGTGCCAGCGGACCGGGACAACCAGGTCATTCACCCCTCCACTTT. This translates into CASGPGQPGHSPLHF.

This clonotype has at least ten counts. The chain joins TRBV4-2 to TRBJ1-3; TRBD1 might be the D (5 bases). The germline V gene encodes CDR1 LGHNA and CDR2 YNFKEQ. The CDR3 consists of 18 residues. Trimming shortened V by 0 bases and J by 0 bases, and 15 bases separated the two germline ends. CDR3 region: CASSQDRSGGVSGNTIYF. The CDR3 DNA reads TGTGCCAGCAGCCAAGATCGTAGTGGGGGGGTCTCTGGAAACACCATATATTTT.

This clonotype showed up many times. The CDR3 loop is CASSLEGAYEQYF. In nucleotides, the CDR3 is TGCGCCAGCAGCTTGGAGGGAGCCTACGAGCAGTACTTC. The chain is built from TRBV5-1 and TRBJ2-7; tentative D call: TRBD2 (5 bases). Germline V lookup: CDR1 SGHRS, CDR2 YFSETQ. The V and J ends lost 0 bases and 2 bases respectively, with 6 bases between them. This CDR3 is 13 amino acids long. The full variable domain, rest sourced from reference TRBV5-1 and TRBJ2-7, is KAGVTQTPRYLIKTRGQQVTLSCSPISGHRSVSWYQQTPGQGLQFLFEYFSETQRNKGNFPGRFSGRQFSNSRSEMNVSTLELGDSALYLCASSLEGAYEQYFGPGTRLTVT.

This clonotype was recorded at least ten times. This rearrangement joins TRBV5-1 to TRBJ2-5; D not resolved. This CDR3 has 14 residues. Trimming left V 1 base short and J 2 bases short, with 9 bases between. CDR1 is SGHRS and CDR2 is YFSETQ in the germline V gene. The CDR3 reads CASSLQPSQETQYF. CDR3 nucleotides: TGCGCCAGCAGCTTGCAGCCCAGTCAAGAGACCCAGTACTTC.